Below, 20 T cell receptor beta chains from the same sample are listed, as sequenced in a study of neurological immune-mediated disorders. TCRdb passed the 5' RACE reads through MiXCR, listing each CDR3 protein once. This sample carries tens of thousands of distinct CDR3 sequences, approximately 5.2% of them seen once, and the ten largest clones take over 2%. The material sequenced was CD4+ T cells from blood. The receptors were gathered from a woman in her forties or fifties in good health.

The J gene is TRBJ1-1, the V gene TRBV10-3; 7 nucleotides line up with TRBD1. The CDR3 is 13 amino acids. V lost 6 bases, J lost 2 bases, and 3 bases stayed unmatched. Germline CDR1 and CDR2: ENHRY and SYGVKD. CDR3 coding DNA: TGTGCCATCAGGGGGACAGCCAACACTGAAGCTTTCTTT. It specifies CAIRGTANTEAFF.

This clonotype was seen at least ten times. The gene calls are TRBV28 and TRBJ2-3; TRBD1 or TRBD2 may be the D gene (5 bases each). CDR3 size: 14 residues. Per the germline V gene, CDR1 is MDHEN and CDR2 is SYDVKM. V was clipped by 5 bases and J by 4 bases, with 13 bases between them. Here the CDR3 DNA reads TGTGCCAGCAGTGATCCCCAGGGACCAGATACGCAGTATTTT. Protein sequence: CASSDPQGPDTQYF.

This clonotype is medium-sized within its sample. V usage is TRBV7-8 and J usage is TRBJ2-3, with D perhaps assigned TRBD1 or TRBD2 (5 bases each). V lost 1 base and J lost 2, with 10 bases in between. CDR3 size: 15 residues. Germline V gene sequence: CDR1 SGHVS, CDR2 FQNEAQ. The chain's CDR3 is CASSLDGAATDTQYF. For the CDR3, the DNA is TGTGCCAGCAGCTTAGACGGGGCTGCCACAGATACGCAGTATTTT.

Many counts were recorded for this clonotype. This sequence joins TRBV20-1 and TRBJ1-2; 8 nucleotides line up with TRBD1. CDR3 length: 16 amino acids. Trimming cost V 4 bases and J 8 bases; bases outside gene matches: 18. CDR1 is DFQATT, CDR2 SNEGSKA, per germline (reference sequence). This CDR3 reads CSAKGSASGGAEGYTF. The CDR3 region has the DNA TGCAGTGCTAAGGGCTCCGCCTCAGGGGGCGCGGAAGGCTACACCTTC.

In its sample, this clonotype was seen many times. The chain is built from TRBV30 and TRBJ2-1; maybe TRBD2 (6 bases). The germline CDR1 and CDR2 sequences are GTSNPN and SVGIG (reference sequence). Trimming removed 1 base at V and 6 bases at J, with 22 bases between. The CDR3 is made up of 17 amino acids. CDR3 residues: CAWSAFQMRWGVNEQFF. CDR3 in DNA: TGTGCCTGGAGTGCCTTTCAAATGCGTTGGGGGGTCAATGAGCAGTTCTTC.

This clonotype was counted between two and nine times. The chain recombines TRBV7-3 with TRBJ2-3; D unclear. The CDR3 is 15 residues long. The V gene lost 3 bases and the J gene lost 0 bases, with 10 bases spanning the gap. Per germline, CDR1 SGHTA and CDR2 FQGTGA. The CDR3 sequence is CASSLWASSTDTQYF. As DNA, the CDR3 is TGTGCCAGCAGCTTGTGGGCTTCGAGCACAGATACGCAGTATTTT.

This clonotype was detected ten times or more. The V gene is TRBV29-1, the J gene TRBJ2-7; 9 bases line up with TRBD1. CDR3 size: 14 residues. The V gene end was trimmed by 4 bases and the J gene end by 7 bases; junction bases not matched to a gene: 11. CDR1 and CDR2 (germline): SQVTM, ANQGSEA. The CDR3 protein is CSVGAAGQGMEQYF. Here the CDR3 DNA reads TGCAGCGTTGGAGCGGCGGGACAGGGCATGGAGCAGTACTTC.

This clonotype was seen at least ten times. The chain uses TRBV12-3 or TRBV12-4 and TRBJ2-1; D is unclear. The CDR3 is 10 residues long. Trimming stripped 2 bases from V and 7 bases from J, with 0 bases between. In DNA form, the CDR3 reads TGTGCCAGCAGTTTAAATGAGCAGTTCTTC. It specifies CASSLNEQFF.

This clonotype counts as medium-sized (0.01 to 0.1%). CDR3 sequence: CSAKKGPYEQYF. The CDR3 nucleotides are TGCAGTGCTAAGAAGGGGCCCTACGAGCAGTACTTC. This chain links TRBV20-1 with TRBJ2-7, with D possibly TRBD1 on 5 matching bases. V lost 4 bases to trimming and J lost 2 bases, with 9 bases between them. CDR3 length: 12 amino acids. CDR1 is DFQATT and CDR2 is SNEGSKA in the germline V gene (reference sequence).

The sample holds many counts of this clonotype. The rearrangement joins TRBV18 to TRBJ2-4, with 9 bases fitting TRBD1. With 1 base clipped from V and 1 base from J, the junction kept 2 bases outside the gene matches. This CDR3 region has 16 residues. Germline CDR1 reads KGHSH; CDR2 reads LQKENI. CDR3 in amino acids: CASSPRDRAAKNIQYF. The CDR3 DNA follows: TGTGCCAGCTCACCACGGGACAGGGCTGCCAAAAACATTCAGTACTTC.

This clonotype showed up many times. The chain joins TRBV7-3 to TRBJ2-1, with 11 bases matching TRBD2. The CDR3 length is 22 residues. CDR1 is SGHTA and CDR2 is FQGTGA in the germline V gene. V was pared by 2 bases and J by 2 bases, with 20 bases of the junction left unmatched. The CDR3 here is CASSLGTGLASGRWEPYNEQFF. The DNA for the CDR3 is TGTGCCAGCAGCTTAGGGACAGGGTTGGCTAGCGGGAGGTGGGAACCCTACAATGAGCAGTTCTTC.

The chain combines TRBV12-3 or TRBV12-4 with TRBJ2-5, with 8 nucleotides matching TRBD2. Trimming took 6 bases from V and 6 from J; bases not matched to a gene: 15. CDR3 length: 16 amino acids. The CDR3 bases are TGTGCCAGCAGACATTCTAGCGGGCACGGGGGAAAGACCCAGTACTTC. Translation: CASRHSSGHGGKTQYF.

This clonotype has a count of ten or more. This chain connects TRBV3-1 to TRBJ1-3; 7 bases fit TRBD1. The CDR3 runs to 15 residues. Germline assignment: CDR1 LGHDT and CDR2 YNNKEL (reference sequence). J lost 3 bases, V lost 3 bases, and 5 bases had no gene match. The CDR3 nucleotides are TGTGCCAGCAGCCAGTTGACAGGGTATGGAAACACCATATATTTT. It yields the protein CASSQLTGYGNTIYF.

There are many counts of this clonotype. The gene calls are TRBV11-2 and TRBJ2-2, with D possibly called TRBD1 or TRBD2 (5 bases each). The CDR3 runs 15 residues. Trimming took 2 bases from V and 4 from J, leaving 11 bases between them. The germline V gene has CDR1 SGHAT and CDR2 FQNNGV. Here the CDR3 reads CASSLSPGPTGELFF. The DNA of the CDR3 is TGTGCCAGCAGCTTAAGCCCGGGACCCACCGGGGAGCTGTTTTTT.

Many counts were recorded for this clonotype. The chain links TRBV4-2 to TRBJ1-2; 8 bases are shared with TRBD1. This CDR3 is 16 amino acids long. The junction had 11 bases not matched to a gene; V was cut back by 0 bases and J by 8 bases. The germline CDR1 and CDR2 sequences are LGHNA and YNFKEQ. The CDR3: CASSQDAQGGPWGYTF. In nucleotides, the CDR3 is TGTGCCAGCAGCCAAGATGCACAGGGGGGCCCGTGGGGCTACACCTTC.

This clonotype was detected many times. This rearrangement joins TRBV3-1 to TRBJ1-4; no definite D call. Germline values: CDR1 LGHDT, CDR2 YNNKEL (reference sequence). V gave up 4 bases and J gave up 9 bases, with 9 bases separating them. The CDR3 contains 12 residues. DNA of the CDR3: TGTGCCAGCAGCCTCGGTGGACAAAAACTGTTTTTT. Its translation is CASSLGGQKLFF.

On this clonotype itself: One end of the junction fails to match germline, which may point to a read error. This chain uses TRBV5-1 with TRBJ2-2; maybe TRBD1 (6 bases). Germline lookup yields CDR1 SGHRS and CDR2 YFSETQ. The CDR3 totals 16 residues. Here the CDR3 DNA reads TGCGCCAGCAGCCACCGTACAGGGAGTAGCACCGGGGAGCCGTTTTTT. Translation: CASSHRTGSSTGEPFF.

This clonotype has a count of ten or more. The chain employs TRBV9 and TRBJ2-1, with TRBD2 as a possible D gene (6 bases). V shed 3 bases and J shed 5 bases, with 15 bases lying between them. Germline lookup yields CDR1 SGDLS and CDR2 YYNGEE. This CDR3 has 15 residues. The CDR3 nucleotides read TGTGCCAGCAGCGGCGGGACGCTAGGAGACAATGAGCAGTTCTTC. Translation: CASSGGTLGDNEQFF.

This clonotype was seen at least ten times. The chain joins TRBV5-1 to TRBJ2-1; the D is unclear. CDR1 is SGHRS, CDR2 YFSETQ, per germline. This CDR3 is 12 amino acids long. The ends were cut back, 0 bases at V and 6 bases at J, with 4 bases in the middle. The CDR3 bases are TGCGCCAGCAGCTTGGGATTCAATGAGCAGTTCTTC. Residues: CASSLGFNEQFF.

The rearrangement joins TRBV20-1 to TRBJ1-4; 11 positions match TRBD1. The CDR3 runs to 14 residues. The trim removed 3 bases at V and 8 bases at J, leaving 5 bases unmatched. In germline, CDR1 is DFQATT, CDR2 SNEGSKA (reference sequence). The CDR3 sequence: CSARDRGLGEKLFF. The CDR3 DNA follows: TGCAGTGCTAGGGACAGGGGGCTGGGCGAAAAACTGTTTTTT.